At least ten counts were recorded for the clone carrying this T cell receptor beta chain. The data belong to a study of T cells in Graves' hyperthyroidism and ophthalmopathy. TCR beta CDR3 regions were amplified from RNA. The HTBI primer set served for first-round RT-PCR of the TCR CDR3. Each CDR3 protein is one row after TCRdb ran MiXCR on the multiplex PCR reads. Of roughly 350,000 distinct CDR3 sequences in the sample, roughly 14% are singletons; the top ten hold around a fifth. The CDR3 runs to 15 residues. Trimming stripped 3 bases from V and 3 bases from J, with 15 bases between. Germline CDR1 SGHTA, CDR2 FQGNSA.

This sequence originates from a woman in her twenties or thirties with Graves' ophthalmopathy. The V call is TRBV7-2, the J call TRBJ2-7, with TRBD1 as a possible D gene (5 bases). Sequencing was done on a sample of blood. CDR3 sequence: CASSFEADNFYEQYF. The CDR3, as DNA: TGTGCCAGCAGCTTCGAGGCGGACAATTTCTACGAGCAGTACTTC.